Sequencing of this T cell receptor (beta chain) was carried out in a study of blood T cells in healthy people across ages. The authors ran a second PCR of about 7 to 11 cycles using a sample-barcoded 5' primer and a J-beta primer mix. Carrying 12 random nucleotides, a template-switch adaptor labeled each individual cDNA molecule. TCRdb recomputed calls from the 5' RACE reads with MiXCR, one row per CDR3 protein. The sample lists some 700,000 distinct CDR3 sequences, approximately 22% occurring once. Per-sample yields of isolated PBMCs were at least 6 million. There are a few counts of this clonotype. The receptor's source is a man between 70 and 80 years old in good health. The sequencing input was blood.

For the CDR3, the DNA is TGTGCCAGCAGCGATACTCAGGGGAAAGGGGAAAAACTGTTTTTT. Translated, it gives CASSDTQGKGEKLFF. V is TRBV14 and J is TRBJ1-4, with a weak D call TRBD1 (6 bases). Germline CDR1 is SGHDN and CDR2 is FVKESK. The CDR3 spans 15 residues. V was shortened by 5 bases and J by 8 bases, with 18 bases between the two germline ends.